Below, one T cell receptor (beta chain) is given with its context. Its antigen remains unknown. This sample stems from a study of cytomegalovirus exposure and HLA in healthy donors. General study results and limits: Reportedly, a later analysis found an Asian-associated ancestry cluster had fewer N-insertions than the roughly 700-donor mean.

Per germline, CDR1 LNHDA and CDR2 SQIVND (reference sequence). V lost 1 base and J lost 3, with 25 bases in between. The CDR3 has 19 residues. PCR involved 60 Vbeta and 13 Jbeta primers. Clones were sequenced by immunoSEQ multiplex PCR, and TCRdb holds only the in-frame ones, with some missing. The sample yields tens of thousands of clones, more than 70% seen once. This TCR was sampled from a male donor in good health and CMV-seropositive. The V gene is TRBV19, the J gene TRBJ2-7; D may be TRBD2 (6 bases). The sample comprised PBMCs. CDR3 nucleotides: TGTGCCAGTAGTATAGGGCGGGGAGAGGGCACTGGAGGGATCTACGAGCAGTACTTC. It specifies CASSIGRGEGTGGIYEQYF. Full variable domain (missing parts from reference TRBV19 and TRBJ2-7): DGGITQSPKYLFRKEGQNVTLSCEQNLNHDAMYWYRQDPGQGLRLIYYSQIVNDFQKGDIAEGYSVSREKKESFPLTVTSAQKNPTAFYLCASSIGRGEGTGGIYEQYFGPGTRLTVT.